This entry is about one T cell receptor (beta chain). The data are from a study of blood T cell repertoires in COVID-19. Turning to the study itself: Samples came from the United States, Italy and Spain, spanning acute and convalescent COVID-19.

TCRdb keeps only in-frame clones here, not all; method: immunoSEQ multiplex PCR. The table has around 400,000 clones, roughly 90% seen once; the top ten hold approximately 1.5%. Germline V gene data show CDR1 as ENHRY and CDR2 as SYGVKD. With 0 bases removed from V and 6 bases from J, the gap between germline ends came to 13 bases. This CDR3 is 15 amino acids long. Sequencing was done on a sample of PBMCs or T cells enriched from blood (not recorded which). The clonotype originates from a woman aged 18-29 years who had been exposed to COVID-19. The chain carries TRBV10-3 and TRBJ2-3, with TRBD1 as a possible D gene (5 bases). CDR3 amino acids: CAISESLQASDTQYF. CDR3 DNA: TGTGCCATCAGTGAGTCTCTACAGGCGTCGGATACGCAGTATTTT.